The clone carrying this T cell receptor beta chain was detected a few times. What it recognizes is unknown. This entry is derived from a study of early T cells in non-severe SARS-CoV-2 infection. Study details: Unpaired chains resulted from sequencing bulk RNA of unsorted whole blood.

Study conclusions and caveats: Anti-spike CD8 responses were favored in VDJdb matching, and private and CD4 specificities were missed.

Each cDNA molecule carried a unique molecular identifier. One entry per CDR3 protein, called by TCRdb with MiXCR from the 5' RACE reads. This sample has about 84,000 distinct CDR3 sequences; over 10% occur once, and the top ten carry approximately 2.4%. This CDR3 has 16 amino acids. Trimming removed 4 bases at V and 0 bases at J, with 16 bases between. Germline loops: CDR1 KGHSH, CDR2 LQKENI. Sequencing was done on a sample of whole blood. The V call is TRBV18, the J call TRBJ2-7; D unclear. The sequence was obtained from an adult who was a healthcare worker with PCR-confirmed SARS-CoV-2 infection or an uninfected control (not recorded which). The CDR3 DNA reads TGTGCCAGCTCACTCCAAGCCAAGCTATACTCCTACGAGCAGTACTTC. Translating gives CASSLQAKLYSYEQYF.